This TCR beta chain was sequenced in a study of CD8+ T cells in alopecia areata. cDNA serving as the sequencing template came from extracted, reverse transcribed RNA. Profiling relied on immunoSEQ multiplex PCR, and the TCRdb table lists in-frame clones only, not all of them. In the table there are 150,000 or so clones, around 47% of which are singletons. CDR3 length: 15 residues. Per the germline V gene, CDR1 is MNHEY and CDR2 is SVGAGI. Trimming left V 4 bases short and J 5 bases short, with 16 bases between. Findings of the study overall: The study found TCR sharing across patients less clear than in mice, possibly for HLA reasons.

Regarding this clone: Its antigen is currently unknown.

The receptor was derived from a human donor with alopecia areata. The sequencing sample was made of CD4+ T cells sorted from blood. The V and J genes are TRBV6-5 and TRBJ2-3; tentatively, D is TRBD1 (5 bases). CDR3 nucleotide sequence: TGTGCCAGCAGTTTCCAAGACAGCCTTCGAGATACGCAGTATTTT. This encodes CASSFQDSLRDTQYF.